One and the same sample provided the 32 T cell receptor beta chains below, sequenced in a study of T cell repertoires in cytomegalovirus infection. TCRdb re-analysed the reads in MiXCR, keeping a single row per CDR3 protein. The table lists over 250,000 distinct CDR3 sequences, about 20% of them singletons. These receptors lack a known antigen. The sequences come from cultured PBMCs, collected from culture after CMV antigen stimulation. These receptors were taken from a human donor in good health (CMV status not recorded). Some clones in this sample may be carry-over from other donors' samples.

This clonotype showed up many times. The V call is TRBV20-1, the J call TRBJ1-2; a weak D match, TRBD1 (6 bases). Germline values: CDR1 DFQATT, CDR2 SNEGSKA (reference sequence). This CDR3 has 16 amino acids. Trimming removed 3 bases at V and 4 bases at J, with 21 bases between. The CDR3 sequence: CSARPGGTTTIYGYTF. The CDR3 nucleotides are TGCAGTGCTAGGCCGGGGGGCACGACCACCATCTATGGCTACACCTTC.

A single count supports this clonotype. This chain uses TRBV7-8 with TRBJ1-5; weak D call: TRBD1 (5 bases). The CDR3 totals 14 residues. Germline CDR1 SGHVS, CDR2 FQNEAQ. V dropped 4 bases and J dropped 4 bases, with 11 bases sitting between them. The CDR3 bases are TGTGCCAGCAGCTCAGGGATAAGAAATCAGCCCCAGCATTTT. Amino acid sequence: CASSSGIRNQPQHF.

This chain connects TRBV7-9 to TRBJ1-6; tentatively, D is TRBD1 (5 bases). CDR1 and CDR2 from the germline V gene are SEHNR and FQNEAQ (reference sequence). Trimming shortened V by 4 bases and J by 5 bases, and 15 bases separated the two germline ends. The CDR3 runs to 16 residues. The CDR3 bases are TGTGCCAGCAGCTCCTCGAATCGGGGGGATAATTCACCCCTCCACTTT. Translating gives CASSSSNRGDNSPLHF.

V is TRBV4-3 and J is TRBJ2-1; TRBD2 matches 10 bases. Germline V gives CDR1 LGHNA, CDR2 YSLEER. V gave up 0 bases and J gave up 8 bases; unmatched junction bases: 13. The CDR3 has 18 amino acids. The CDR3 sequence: CASSQESLASGRADEQFF. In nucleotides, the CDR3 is TGCGCCAGCAGCCAAGAAAGCCTGGCTAGCGGGAGAGCGGATGAGCAGTTCTTC.

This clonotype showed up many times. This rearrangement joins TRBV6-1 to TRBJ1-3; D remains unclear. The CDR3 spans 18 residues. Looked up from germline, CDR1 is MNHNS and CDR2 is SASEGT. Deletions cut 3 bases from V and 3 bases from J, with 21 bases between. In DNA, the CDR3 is TGTGCCAGCAGTGATATTTCGGGCGGCCGGTTCGGTGGAAACACCATATATTTT. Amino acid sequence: CASSDISGGRFGGNTIYF.

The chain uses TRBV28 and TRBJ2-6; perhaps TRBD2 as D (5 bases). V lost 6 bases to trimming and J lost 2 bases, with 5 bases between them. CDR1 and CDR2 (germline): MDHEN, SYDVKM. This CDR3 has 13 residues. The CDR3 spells CASRGAGANVLTF. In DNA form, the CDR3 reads TGTGCCAGCAGGGGAGCTGGGGCCAACGTCCTGACTTTC.

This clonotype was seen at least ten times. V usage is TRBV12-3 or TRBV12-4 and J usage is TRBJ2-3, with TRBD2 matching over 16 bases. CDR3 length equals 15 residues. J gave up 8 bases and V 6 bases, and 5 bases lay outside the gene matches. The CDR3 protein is CASRTGTSGRGTQYF. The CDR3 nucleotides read TGTGCCAGCAGAACCGGGACTAGCGGGAGGGGTACGCAGTATTTT.

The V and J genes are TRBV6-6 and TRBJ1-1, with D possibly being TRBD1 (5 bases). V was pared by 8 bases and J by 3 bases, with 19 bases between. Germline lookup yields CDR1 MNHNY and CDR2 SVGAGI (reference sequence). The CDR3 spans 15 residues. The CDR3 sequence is CASGSGYGLDTEAFF. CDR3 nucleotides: TGTGCCAGCGGATCAGGGTATGGATTGGACACTGAAGCTTTCTTT.

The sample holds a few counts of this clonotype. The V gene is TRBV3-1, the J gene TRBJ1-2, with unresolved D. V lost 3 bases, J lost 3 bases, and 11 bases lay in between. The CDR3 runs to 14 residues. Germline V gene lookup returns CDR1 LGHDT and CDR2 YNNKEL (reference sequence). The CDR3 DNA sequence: TGTGCCAGCAGCCATTCCGGGAGGCACTATGGCTACACCTTC. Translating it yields CASSHSGRHYGYTF. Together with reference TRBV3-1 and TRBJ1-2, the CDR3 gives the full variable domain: DTAVSQTPKYLVTQMGNDKSIKCEQNLGHDTMYWYKQDSKKFLKIMFSYNNKELIINETVPNRFSPKSPDKAHLNLHINSLELGDSAVYFCASSHSGRHYGYTFGSGTRLTVV.

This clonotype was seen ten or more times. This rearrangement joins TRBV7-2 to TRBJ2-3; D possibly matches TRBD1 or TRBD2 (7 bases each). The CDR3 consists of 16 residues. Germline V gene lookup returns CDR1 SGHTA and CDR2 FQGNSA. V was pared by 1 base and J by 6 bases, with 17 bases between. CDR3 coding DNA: TGTGCCAGCAGCTTAGGGTACAGGGGAGGGAGGGATACGCAGTATTTT. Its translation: CASSLGYRGGRDTQYF.

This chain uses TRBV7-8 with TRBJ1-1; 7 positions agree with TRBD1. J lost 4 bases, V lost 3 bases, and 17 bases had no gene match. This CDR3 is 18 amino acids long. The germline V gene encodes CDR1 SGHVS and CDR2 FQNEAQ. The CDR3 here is CASSFIPAGGLGFTEAFF. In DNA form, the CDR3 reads TGTGCCAGCAGCTTTATCCCCGCAGGGGGTTTAGGTTTCACTGAAGCTTTCTTT.

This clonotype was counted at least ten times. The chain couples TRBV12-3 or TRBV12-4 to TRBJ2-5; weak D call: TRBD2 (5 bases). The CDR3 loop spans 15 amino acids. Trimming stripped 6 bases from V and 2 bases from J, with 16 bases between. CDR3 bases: TGTGCCAGCAGCCCCCCGGGTCGGGGTCAAGAGACCCAGTACTTC. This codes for CASSPPGRGQETQYF.

The CDR3 DNA reads as TGTGCCAGCAGCGTGGGCTTCGGATTGAACACCGGGGAGCTGTTTTTT. Its translation: CASSVGFGLNTGELFF. The chain couples TRBV9 to TRBJ2-2; D is unresolved. Per the germline V gene, CDR1 is SGDLS and CDR2 is YYNGEE. The CDR3 runs to 16 residues. Trimming removed 2 bases at V and 1 base at J, with 12 bases between.

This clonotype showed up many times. CDR3 protein: CASSYYGTSGSYEQYF. The CDR3 nucleotides read TGTGCCAGCAGTTATTACGGGACTAGCGGCTCCTACGAGCAGTACTTC. This chain joins TRBV6-2 or TRBV6-3 and TRBJ2-7; 11 bases line up with TRBD2. Losses at the gene ends were 3 bases for V and 0 bases for J; bases not matched to a gene: 4. The CDR3 totals 16 residues. Germline V CDR1 and CDR2: MNHEY, SVGEGT.

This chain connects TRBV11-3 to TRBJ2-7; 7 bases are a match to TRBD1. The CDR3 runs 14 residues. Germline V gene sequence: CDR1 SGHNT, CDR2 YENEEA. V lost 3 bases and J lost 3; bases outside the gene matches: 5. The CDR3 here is CASSLPGQHYEQYF. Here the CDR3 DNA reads TGTGCCAGCAGCTTGCCGGGACAGCACTACGAGCAGTACTTC.

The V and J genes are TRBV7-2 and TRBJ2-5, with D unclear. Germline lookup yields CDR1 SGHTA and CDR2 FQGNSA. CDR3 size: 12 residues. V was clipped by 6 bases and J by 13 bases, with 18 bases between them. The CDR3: CASRRLREDPYF. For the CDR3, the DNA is TGTGCCAGCAGAAGATTACGTGAGGACCCGTACTTC.

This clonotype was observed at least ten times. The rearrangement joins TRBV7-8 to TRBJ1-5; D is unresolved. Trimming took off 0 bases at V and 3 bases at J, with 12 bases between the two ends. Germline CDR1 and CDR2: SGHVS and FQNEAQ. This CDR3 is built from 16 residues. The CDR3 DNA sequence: TGTGCCAGCAGCTTAGCGGGGAGGGTTCTCAATCAGCCCCAGCATTTT. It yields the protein CASSLAGRVLNQPQHF.

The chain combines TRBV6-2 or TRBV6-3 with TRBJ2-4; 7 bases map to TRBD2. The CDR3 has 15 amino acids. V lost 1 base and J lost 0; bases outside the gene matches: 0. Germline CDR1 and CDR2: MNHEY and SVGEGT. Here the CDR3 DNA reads TGTGCCAGCAGTTACTTAGCGGGAGCCAAAAACATTCAGTACTTC. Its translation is CASSYLAGAKNIQYF.

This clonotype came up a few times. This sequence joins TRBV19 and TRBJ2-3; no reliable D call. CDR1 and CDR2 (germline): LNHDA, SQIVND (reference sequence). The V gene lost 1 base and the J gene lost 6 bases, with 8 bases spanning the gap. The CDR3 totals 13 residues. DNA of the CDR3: TGTGCCAGTAGTATAGGCTTGCCGGATACGCAGTATTTT. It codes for CASSIGLPDTQYF.

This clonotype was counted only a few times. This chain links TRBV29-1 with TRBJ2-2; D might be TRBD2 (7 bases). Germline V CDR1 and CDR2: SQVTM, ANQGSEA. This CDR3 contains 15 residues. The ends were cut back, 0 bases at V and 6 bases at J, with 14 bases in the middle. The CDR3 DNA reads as TGCAGCGTTGAAGACGGCGGGGGCGTATCCGGGGAGCTGTTTTTT. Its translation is CSVEDGGGVSGELFF.

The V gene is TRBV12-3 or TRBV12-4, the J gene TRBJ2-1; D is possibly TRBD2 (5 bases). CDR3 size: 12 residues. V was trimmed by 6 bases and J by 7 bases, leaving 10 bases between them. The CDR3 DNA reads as TGTGCCAGCAGCGGGTCGGGAAATGAGCAGTTCTTC. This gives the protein CASSGSGNEQFF.

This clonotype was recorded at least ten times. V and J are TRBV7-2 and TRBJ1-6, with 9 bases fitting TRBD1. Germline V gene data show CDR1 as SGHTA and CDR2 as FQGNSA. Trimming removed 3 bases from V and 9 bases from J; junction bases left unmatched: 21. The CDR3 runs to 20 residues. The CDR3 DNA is TGTGCCAGCAGCTTTGAATCCGGGACAGGGCATTTACGGCGGGGTTCACCCCTCCACTTT. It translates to CASSFESGTGHLRRGSPLHF.

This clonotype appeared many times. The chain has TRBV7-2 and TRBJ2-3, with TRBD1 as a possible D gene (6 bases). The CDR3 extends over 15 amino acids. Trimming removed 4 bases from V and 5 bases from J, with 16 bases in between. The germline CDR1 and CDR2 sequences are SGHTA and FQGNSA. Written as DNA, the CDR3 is TGTGCCAGCAGCTCGCTTACAGGGATAGGAGATACGCAGTATTTT. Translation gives CASSSLTGIGDTQYF.

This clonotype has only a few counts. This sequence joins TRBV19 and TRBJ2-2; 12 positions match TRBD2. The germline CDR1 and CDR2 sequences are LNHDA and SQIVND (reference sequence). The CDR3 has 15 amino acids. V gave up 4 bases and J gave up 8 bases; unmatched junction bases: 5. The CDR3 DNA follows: TGTGCCAGTAGTAGTGTGACTAGCGGGAGAGGGGAGCTGTTTTTT. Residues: CASSSVTSGRGELFF.

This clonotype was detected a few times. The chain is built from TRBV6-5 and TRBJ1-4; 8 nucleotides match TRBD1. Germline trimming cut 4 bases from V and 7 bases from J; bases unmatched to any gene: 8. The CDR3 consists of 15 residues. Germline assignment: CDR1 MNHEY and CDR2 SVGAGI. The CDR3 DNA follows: TGTGCCAGCAGTTCGACAGGGGTGGTCGGTGAAAAACTGTTTTTT. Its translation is CASSSTGVVGEKLFF.

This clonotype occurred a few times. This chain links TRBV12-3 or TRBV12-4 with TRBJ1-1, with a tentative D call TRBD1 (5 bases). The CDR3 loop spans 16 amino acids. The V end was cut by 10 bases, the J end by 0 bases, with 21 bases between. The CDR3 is CATKNPGEHMNTEAFF. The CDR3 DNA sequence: TGTGCCACCAAAAACCCGGGGGAGCACATGAACACTGAAGCTTTCTTT.

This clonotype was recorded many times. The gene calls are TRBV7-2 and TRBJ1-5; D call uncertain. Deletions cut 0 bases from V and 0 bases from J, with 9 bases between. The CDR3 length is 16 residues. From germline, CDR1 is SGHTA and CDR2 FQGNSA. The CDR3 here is CASSLAGSGSNQPQHF. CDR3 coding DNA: TGTGCCAGCAGCTTAGCGGGCAGCGGTAGCAATCAGCCCCAGCATTTT.

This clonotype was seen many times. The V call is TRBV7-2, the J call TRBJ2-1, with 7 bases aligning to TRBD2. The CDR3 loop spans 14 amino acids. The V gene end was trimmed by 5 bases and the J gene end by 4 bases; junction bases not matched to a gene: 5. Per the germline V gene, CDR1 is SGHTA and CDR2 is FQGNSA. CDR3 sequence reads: CASSATSDYNEQFF. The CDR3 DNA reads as TGTGCCAGCAGCGCCACTAGCGATTACAATGAGCAGTTCTTC. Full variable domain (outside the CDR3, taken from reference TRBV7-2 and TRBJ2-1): GAGVSQSPSNKVTEKGKDVELRCDPISGHTALYWYRQSLGQGLEFLIYFQGNSAPDKSGLPSDRFSAERTGGSVSTLTIQRTQQEDSAVYLCASSATSDYNEQFFGPGTRLTVL.

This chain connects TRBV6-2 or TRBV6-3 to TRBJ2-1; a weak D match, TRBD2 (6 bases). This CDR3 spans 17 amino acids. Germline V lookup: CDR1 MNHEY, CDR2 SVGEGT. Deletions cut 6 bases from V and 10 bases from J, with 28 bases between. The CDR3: CASSRLRGASRGREQFF. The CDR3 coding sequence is TGTGCCAGCAGCCGTTTACGTGGAGCTAGTCGGGGGAGGGAGCAGTTCTTC.

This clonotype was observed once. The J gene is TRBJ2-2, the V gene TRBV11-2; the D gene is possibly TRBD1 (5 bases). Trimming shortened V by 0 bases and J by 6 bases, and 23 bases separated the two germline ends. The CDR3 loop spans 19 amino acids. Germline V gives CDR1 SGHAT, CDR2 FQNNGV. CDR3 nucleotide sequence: TGTGCCAGCAGCTTAGATAAAGGTTATGGCAGGGTGAGCGCCGGGGAGCTGTTTTTT. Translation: CASSLDKGYGRVSAGELFF.

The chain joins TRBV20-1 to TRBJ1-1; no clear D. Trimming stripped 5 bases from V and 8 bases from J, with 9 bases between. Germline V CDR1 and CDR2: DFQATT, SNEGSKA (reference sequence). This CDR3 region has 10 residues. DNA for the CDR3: TGCAGTGCTGCTAGCTCCGAAGCTTTCTTT. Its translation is CSAASSEAFF.

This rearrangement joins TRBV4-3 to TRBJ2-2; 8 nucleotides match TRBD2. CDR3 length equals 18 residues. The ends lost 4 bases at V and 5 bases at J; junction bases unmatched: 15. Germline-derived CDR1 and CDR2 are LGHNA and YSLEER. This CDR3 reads CASSLSQGSGRETGELFF. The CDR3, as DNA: TGCGCCAGCAGCCTTTCACAAGGGAGCGGGAGAGAGACCGGGGAGCTGTTTTTT.